The clone carrying this T cell receptor beta chain was detected a few times. The antigen is not known. CDR3 length: 13 amino acids. Trimming took off 4 bases at V and 1 base at J, with 8 bases between the two ends. TCR alpha and TCR beta cDNA libraries with sample barcodes and UMIs came from 5'RACE using constant-segment primers. Using its own MiXCR run on the 5' RACE reads, TCRdb lists one record per CDR3 protein. This table has some 120,000 distinct CDR3 sequences, 17% appearing once. The data stem from a study of T-cell memory formation after mild COVID-19. The overall study: TCR clustering was largely donor specific. General study findings and limits: The study detected some responding clones in pre-infection memory, suggesting cross-reactive memory joined. From day 15 to 85, contracting clones were balanced between CD4 and CD8, whereas later expanders leaned toward CD4+.

Specimen: PBMCs or a T cell subset sorted from them (not recorded which). The chain employs TRBV12-3 or TRBV12-4 and TRBJ2-7; D perhaps matches TRBD1 (5 bases). The clonotype comes from a man aged 18 to 30 who had mild COVID-19 (a few samples of this study predate the infection). Cell type and time point are not known. CDR3 sequence: CASSSDRSYEQYV. In DNA, the CDR3 is TGTGCCAGCAGTTCCGACAGATCCTACGAGCAGTACGTC.